The next 26 T cell receptor beta chains were all read from a single sample in a study of CD8+ T cells in alopecia areata. cDNA prepared by RNA extraction and subsequent reverse transcription served as the template for sequencing. TCRdb keeps only in-frame clones here, not all; method: immunoSEQ multiplex PCR. This table holds roughly 100,000 clones, approximately 66% found once. Treatment here: oral pan-JAK inhibitor, 5-10 mg twice daily. Sequenced here: CD8+ T cells sorted from blood, sampled at week 4, from a patient treated with tofacitinib. These receptors all come from a human donor with alopecia areata.

The chain is built from TRBV2 and TRBJ2-1, with a tentative D call TRBD2 (6 bases). The V and J ends lost 11 bases and 8 bases respectively, with 13 bases between them. The CDR3 consists of 11 residues. In germline, CDR1 is SNHLY, CDR2 FYNNEI. The CDR3 loop reads CAAQTSYEQFF. In nucleotides, the CDR3 is TGTGCCGCCCAGACTAGTTATGAGCAGTTCTTC.

This clone has a handful of counts. This rearrangement joins TRBV27 to TRBJ2-7, with D possibly TRBD1 on 5 matching bases. The CDR3 is made up of 13 amino acids. Trimming shortened V by 3 bases and J by 0 bases, and 6 bases separated the two germline ends. Per the germline V gene, CDR1 is MNHEY and CDR2 is SMNVEV (reference sequence). The CDR3 reads CASSFDSSYEQYF. The CDR3 DNA sequence: TGTGCCAGCAGTTTCGACAGCTCCTACGAGCAGTACTTC.

This clone came up a few times. The genes are TRBV9 and TRBJ1-2, with TRBD1 identical over 7 bases. This CDR3 has 15 residues. The ends lost 3 bases at V and 5 bases at J; junction bases unmatched: 10. Germline assignment: CDR1 SGDLS and CDR2 YYNGEE. Written as DNA, the CDR3 is TGTGCCAGCAGCGAGGAGAGGACAGGACCTTATGGCTACACCTTC. It translates to CASSEERTGPYGYTF.

The chain has TRBV7-8 and TRBJ2-7; weak D call: TRBD1 (7 bases). In germline, CDR1 is SGHVS, CDR2 FQNEAQ. V shed 1 base and J shed 6 bases, with 13 bases lying between them. The CDR3 spans 14 residues. As DNA, the CDR3 is TGTGCCAGCAGCTTAGAGGGCAGGGGGGCCGAGCAGTACTTC. Protein sequence: CASSLEGRGAEQYF.

This chain connects TRBV29-1 to TRBJ2-1, with unresolved D. Trimming stripped 1 base from V and 6 bases from J, with 7 bases between. This CDR3 comprises 12 residues. The germline CDR1 and CDR2 sequences are SQVTM and ANQGSEA. This CDR3 is CSVEGMGNEQFF. In DNA, the CDR3 is TGCAGCGTTGAAGGGATGGGCAATGAGCAGTTCTTC.

V is TRBV25-1 and J is TRBJ2-1; 7 bases line up with TRBD1. Germline CDR1 is MGHDK and CDR2 is SYGVNS. V was clipped by 3 bases and J by 7 bases; unmatched bases: 6. This CDR3 has 14 residues. CDR3 region: CASSDETGMNEQFF. DNA of the CDR3: TGTGCCAGCAGTGATGAGACAGGGATGAATGAGCAGTTCTTC.

This clone was seen only a few times. This sequence joins TRBV29-1 and TRBJ1-4; D perhaps matches TRBD1 (5 bases). Trimming shortened V by 4 bases and J by 2 bases, and 11 bases separated the two germline ends. This CDR3 has 14 amino acids. Per germline, CDR1 SQVTM and CDR2 ANQGSEA. The CDR3: CSVALRGTNEKLFF. The CDR3 DNA reads as TGCAGCGTTGCCTTACGGGGGACTAATGAAAAACTGTTTTTT.

V and J are TRBV29-1 and TRBJ1-2; TRBD1 agrees at 7 bases. Per the germline V gene, CDR1 is SQVTM and CDR2 is ANQGSEA. The CDR3 sequence is 14 residues long. Trimming took 4 bases from V and 4 from J; bases not matched to a gene: 9. CDR3 in DNA: TGCAGCGTTGCGGCCGGAGACAGGGTCTATGGCTACACCTTC. Protein: CSVAAGDRVYGYTF.

The rearrangement uses TRBV29-1 and TRBJ2-5; D is unresolved. Trimming left V 3 bases short and J 5 bases short, with 16 bases between. The length of the CDR3 is 14 residues. From germline, CDR1 is SQVTM and CDR2 ANQGSEA. The CDR3 nucleotides are TGCAGCGTTGATACGGGCAGCTCCGTTGAGACCCAGTACTTC. Its protein product is CSVDTGSSVETQYF.

This clone has a handful of counts. This chain connects TRBV5-1 to TRBJ2-7; D gene ambiguous. The germline V and J ends were trimmed by 0 bases and 3 bases, with 10 bases remaining between them. Germline values: CDR1 SGHRS, CDR2 YFSETQ. CDR3 length: 14 residues. The CDR3 loop reads CASSLAAGIYEQYF. Written as DNA, the CDR3 is TGCGCCAGCAGCTTGGCAGCTGGGATCTACGAGCAGTACTTC.

The chain joins TRBV27 to TRBJ2-7, with D perhaps TRBD1 (5 bases). CDR1 and CDR2 (germline): MNHEY, SMNVEV (reference sequence). V was cut by 6 bases and J by 5 bases, with 8 bases left in between. CDR3 size: 11 residues. CDR3 DNA sequence: TGTGCCAGCAGCCAGGGTGACGAGCAGTACTTC. This codes for CASSQGDEQYF.

This clone was counted only a few times. V and J are TRBV7-9 and TRBJ1-4; D is perhaps TRBD1 (5 bases). V shed 5 bases and J shed 16 bases, with 17 bases lying between them. This CDR3 is 12 amino acids long. Germline V CDR1 and CDR2: SEHNR, FQNEAQ (reference sequence). The CDR3 nucleotides are TGTGCCAGCAGCCGCGGGGCAACGGGGCGGTTTTTT. Residues: CASSRGATGRFF.

V usage is TRBV29-1 and J usage is TRBJ2-7; D not resolved. The V gene's germline CDR1 is SQVTM and CDR2 ANQGSEA. The CDR3 is made up of 13 amino acids. The V end lost 3 bases, the J end lost 0 bases, and 9 bases lay between the germline ends. CDR3 loop: CSVDGVDSYEQYF. The DNA for the CDR3 is TGCAGCGTTGATGGGGTCGACTCCTACGAGCAGTACTTC.

The chain employs TRBV27 and TRBJ2-7; 11 bases are a match to TRBD2. Trimming cost V 7 bases and J 3 bases; bases outside gene matches: 26. The CDR3 runs to 21 residues. Germline values: CDR1 MNHEY, CDR2 SMNVEV (reference sequence). In DNA, the CDR3 is TGTGCCAGCACCTATGGAACCCGAGGGAGACTAGCGGGACCTCTGGACTACGAGCAGTACTTC. Its protein product is CASTYGTRGRLAGPLDYEQYF.

The genes are TRBV29-1 and TRBJ1-2, with 7 bases aligning to TRBD1. J was trimmed by 8 bases and V by 6 bases; bases with no gene match: 9. Germline values: CDR1 SQVTM, CDR2 ANQGSEA. This CDR3 is built from 12 residues. CDR3 DNA: TGCAGCGTAGGGGACAGCCTCTTAGGCTACACCTTC. Translating gives CSVGDSLLGYTF.

J is TRBJ1-2 and V is TRBV29-1, with TRBD1 matching over 7 bases. This CDR3 region has 13 residues. Germline assignment: CDR1 SQVTM and CDR2 ANQGSEA. The trim removed 3 bases at V and 3 bases at J, leaving 4 bases unmatched. CDR3 residues: CSVEIDRDYGYTF. In DNA form, the CDR3 reads TGCAGCGTTGAGATAGACAGGGACTATGGCTACACCTTC.

The CDR3 protein is CASIETGGKETQYF. Here the CDR3 DNA reads TGTGCCAGCATTGAGACAGGGGGGAAAGAGACCCAGTACTTC. The chain is built from TRBV2 and TRBJ2-5, with TRBD1 identical over 9 bases. Unmatched junction bases numbered 6, after V lost 7 bases and J lost 3 bases. Per germline, CDR1 SNHLY and CDR2 FYNNEI. The CDR3 totals 14 residues.

The chain joins TRBV6-5 to TRBJ1-1, with 7 nucleotides matching TRBD1. The V segment lost 2 bases and the J segment 3 bases; nucleotides outside the gene matches: 0. Germline V CDR1 and CDR2: MNHEY, SVGAGI. The CDR3 runs 13 residues. CDR3 nucleotide sequence: TGTGCCAGCAGTTACACAGGGGACACTGAAGCTTTCTTT. Amino acids: CASSYTGDTEAFF.

CDR3 sequence reads: CASSPQTGVSETQYF. CDR3 nucleotide sequence: TGTGCCAGCAGCCCCCAGACAGGGGTGTCGGAGACCCAGTACTTC. The chain recombines TRBV7-9 with TRBJ2-5; 8 bases line up with TRBD1. CDR1 is SEHNR and CDR2 is FQNEAQ in the germline V gene (reference sequence). V lost 5 bases, J lost 5 bases, and 10 bases stayed unmatched. The CDR3 consists of 15 residues.

A few counts support this clone. The chain employs TRBV15 and TRBJ2-7; 10 bases map to TRBD2. Germline V CDR1 and CDR2: LNHNV, YYDKDF (reference sequence). With 10 bases clipped from V and 2 bases from J, the junction kept 11 bases outside the gene matches. The CDR3 is 15 residues long. CDR3 DNA: TGTGCCAACCAAGCGGGAGGGCCTCGTGCCTACGAGCAGTACTTC. Protein product: CANQAGGPRAYEQYF.

This rearrangement joins TRBV4-3 to TRBJ1-1; the D is unclear. The CDR3 is 14 residues long. Germline-derived CDR1 and CDR2 are LGHNA and YSLEER. Trimming left V 1 base short and J 5 bases short, with 11 bases between. As DNA, the CDR3 is TGCGCCAGCAGCCAAGTCCAGTCGGGGACTGAAGCTTTCTTT. Translated: CASSQVQSGTEAFF.

V is TRBV9 and J is TRBJ1-1; D is unclear. From germline, CDR1 is SGDLS and CDR2 YYNGEE. The ends were cut back, 3 bases at V and 0 bases at J, with 12 bases in the middle. There are 15 residues in the CDR3. The DNA for the CDR3 is TGTGCCAGCAGCGCCCAAGGCCTCATGAACACTGAAGCTTTCTTT. It is translated as CASSAQGLMNTEAFF.

The genes are TRBV7-9 and TRBJ2-5; tentative D call: TRBD1 (6 bases). Trimming removed 4 bases at V and 4 bases at J, with 16 bases between. Per germline, CDR1 SEHNR and CDR2 FQNEAQ (reference sequence). There are 15 residues in the CDR3. The CDR3 DNA reads TGTGCCAGCAGCTCCGGGACATCGCAGGGAGAGACCCAGTACTTC. This codes for CASSSGTSQGETQYF.

The J gene is TRBJ2-5, the V gene TRBV7-2; unclear D gene. The germline V gene encodes CDR1 SGHTA and CDR2 FQGNSA. CDR3 length: 12 amino acids. V shed 0 bases and J shed 4 bases, with 3 bases lying between them. For the CDR3, the DNA is TGTGCCAGCAGCTTAGCGTTAGAGACCCAGTACTTC. Encoded protein: CASSLALETQYF.

This chain uses TRBV4-1 with TRBJ1-2; D is uncertain. The CDR3 extends over 16 amino acids. V lost 4 bases and J 8 bases, leaving 23 bases between the germline ends. Germline lookup yields CDR1 MGHRA and CDR2 YSYEKL. The CDR3 sequence is CASSRPPGQAPRGYTF. The CDR3 coding sequence is TGCGCCAGCAGCCGCCCCCCCGGTCAGGCTCCGCGGGGCTACACCTTC.

A few counts support this clone. This chain links TRBV27 with TRBJ2-7; D is unresolved. CDR3 size: 14 residues. Trimming cost V 5 bases and J 5 bases, with 16 bases left between them. In germline, CDR1 is MNHEY, CDR2 SMNVEV (reference sequence). The CDR3 spells CASSPNGPLNEQYF. The CDR3 region has the DNA TGTGCCAGCAGTCCAAACGGGCCCCTCAACGAGCAGTACTTC.